This T cell receptor beta chain was sequenced in a study of blood T cell repertoires in COVID-19. While infection was still active, Seattle patients were enrolled and then followed longitudinally. The V end was cut by 0 bases, the J end by 1 base, with 10 bases between. The germline CDR1 and CDR2 sequences are SGDLS and YYNGEE. This CDR3 has 15 amino acids. The protocol was immunoSEQ multiplex PCR, while the TCRdb copy is restricted to in-frame clones and leaves out a portion. The data show approximately 180,000 clones, about 86% seen once. Sequencing was done on a sample of peripheral blood. This receptor was taken from a woman aged 70-85 years with COVID-19, enrolled during active disease. V usage is TRBV9 and J usage is TRBJ2-5; the D is unclear. CDR3 in amino acids: CASSVGLSLQETQYF. CDR3 in DNA: TGTGCCAGCAGCGTAGGTTTGTCCCTCCAAGAGACCCAGTACTTC.